This entry lists 8 T cell receptor beta chains sequenced from one sample in a study of identical twins. TCRdb passed the 5' RACE reads through MiXCR, listing each CDR3 protein once. The data hold hundreds of thousands of distinct CDR3 sequences, with 7.1% observed a single time. This sample also appeared in a second study, on yellow fever vaccine responses in identical twins.

Material: PBMCs. Receptors were obtained from a woman aged 18-29 years in good health.

This clonotype has more than one count but fewer than ten. The rearrangement links TRBV6-5 to TRBJ2-3; the D is unclear. CDR1 is MNHEY, CDR2 SVGAGI, per germline. This CDR3 is built from 15 residues. Trimming left V 2 bases short and J 2 bases short, with 11 bases between. For the CDR3, the DNA is TGTGCCAGCAGTTACGAGTACCCTTCCACAGATACGCAGTATTTT. Its translation: CASSYEYPSTDTQYF.

This clonotype has a count of ten or more. J is TRBJ2-1 and V is TRBV5-1, with TRBD1 matching over 7 bases. Trimming cost V 3 bases and J 0 bases; bases outside gene matches: 6. This CDR3 spans 16 amino acids. Germline CDR1 and CDR2: SGHRS and YFSETQ. The CDR3 region is CASSWGQWNSYNEQFF. As DNA, the CDR3 is TGCGCCAGCAGCTGGGGACAGTGGAACTCCTACAATGAGCAGTTCTTC.

This clonotype was seen only a few times. The chain is built from TRBV20-1 and TRBJ2-7; 13 nucleotides match TRBD2. V shed 0 bases and J 5 bases; nucleotides not matched to a gene: 7. The CDR3 extends over 16 amino acids. Germline V gene data show CDR1 as DFQATT and CDR2 as SNEGSKA (reference sequence). Here the CDR3 reads CSARDTSGRAFNEQYF. CDR3 DNA: TGCAGTGCTAGAGACACTAGCGGGAGGGCCTTCAACGAGCAGTACTTC.

The chain links TRBV6-5 to TRBJ1-5; 11 bases fit TRBD1. CDR1 MNHEY and CDR2 SVGAGI come from the germline V gene. This CDR3 spans 15 amino acids. The J segment lost 4 bases and the V segment lost 2 bases, leaving 1 base of the junction unmatched. The CDR3 here is CASSYGTGGNQPQHF. The DNA of the CDR3 is TGTGCCAGCAGTTACGGGACAGGGGGGAATCAGCCCCAGCATTTT.

This clonotype came up many times. The V and J genes are TRBV5-1 and TRBJ2-1; the match to TRBD2 covers 12 bases. After removal of 4 bases from V and 6 bases from J, the junction contained 8 bases not matched to a gene. CDR1 SGHRS and CDR2 YFSETQ come from the germline V gene. This CDR3 spans 16 amino acids. CDR3 in DNA: TGCGCCAGCAGCGCCCGACTAGCGGGAGAGGGCAATGAGCAGTTCTTC. It translates to CASSARLAGEGNEQFF.

The V and J genes are TRBV20-1 and TRBJ1-2; D possibly corresponds to TRBD1 (6 bases). This CDR3 region has 12 residues. Germline CDR1 reads DFQATT; CDR2 reads SNEGSKA (reference sequence). The ends were cut back, 0 bases at V and 8 bases at J, with 10 bases in the middle. CDR3 DNA sequence: TGCAGTGCTAGAGAGGACAGTCGCGGCTACACCTTC. Residues: CSAREDSRGYTF.

Details on this clonotype: A much larger clone differs by one base, so this may be a read error. Since the CDR3 does not end with the conserved phenylalanine or tryptophan, this likely comes from a read error. The chain recombines TRBV7-8 with TRBJ2-3, with 13 bases identical to TRBD2. The V and J ends lost 5 bases and 2 bases, in that order; junction bases with no gene match: 10. This CDR3 contains 18 residues. The germline gives CDR1 SGHVS, CDR2 FQNEAQ. The CDR3 DNA sequence: TGTGCCAGCAGCCCGCGGACTAGCGGGAGTGCCCCCACAGATACGCAGTATTTG. It specifies CASSPRTSGSAPTDTQYL.

This clonotype was seen at least ten times. The rearrangement uses TRBV20-1 and TRBJ2-7, with 8 bases matching TRBD2. V gave up 1 base and J gave up 6 bases; unmatched junction bases: 2. This CDR3 comprises 12 residues. Per germline, CDR1 DFQATT and CDR2 SNEGSKA (reference sequence). The CDR3 here is CSARVGTSEQYF. CDR3 DNA sequence: TGCAGTGCTAGAGTCGGGACTAGCGAGCAGTACTTC.